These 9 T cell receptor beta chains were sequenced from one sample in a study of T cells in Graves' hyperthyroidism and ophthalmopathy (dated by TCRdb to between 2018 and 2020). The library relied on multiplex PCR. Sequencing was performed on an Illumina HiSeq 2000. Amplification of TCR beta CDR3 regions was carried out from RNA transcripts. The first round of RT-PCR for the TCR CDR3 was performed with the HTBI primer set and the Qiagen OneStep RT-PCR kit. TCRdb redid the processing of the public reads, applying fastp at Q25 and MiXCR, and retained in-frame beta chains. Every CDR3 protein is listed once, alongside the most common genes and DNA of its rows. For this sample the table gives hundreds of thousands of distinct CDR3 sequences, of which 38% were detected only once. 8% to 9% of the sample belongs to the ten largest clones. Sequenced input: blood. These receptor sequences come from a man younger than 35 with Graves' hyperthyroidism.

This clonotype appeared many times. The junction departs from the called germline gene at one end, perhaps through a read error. In DNA form, the CDR3 reads TGTGCTAGCAGCTTAGCGATCTACACCGGGGAGCTGTTTTTT. Residues: CASSLAIYTGELFF. The V call is TRBV7-7, the J call TRBJ2-2; perhaps TRBD2 as D (5 bases). The CDR3 is 14 amino acids. Germline CDR1 is SSHAT and CDR2 is FNYEAQ (reference sequence).

The DNA for the CDR3 is TGTGCCAGCAGCCAAGAGGGCAGGGCACGCTATGGCTACACCTTC. Its protein is CASSQEGRARYGYTF. This sequence joins TRBV7-2 and TRBJ1-2; D is perhaps TRBD1 (5 bases). Trimming removed 5 bases from V and 4 bases from J, with 17 bases in between. The CDR3 is 15 amino acids. CDR1 is SGHTA and CDR2 is FQGNSA in the germline V gene.

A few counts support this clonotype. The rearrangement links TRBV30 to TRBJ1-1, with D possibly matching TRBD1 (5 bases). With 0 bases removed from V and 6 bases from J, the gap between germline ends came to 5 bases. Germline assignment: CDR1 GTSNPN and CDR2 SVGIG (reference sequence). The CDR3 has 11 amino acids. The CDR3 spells CAWSVGAEAFF. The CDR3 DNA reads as TGTGCCTGGAGTGTAGGGGCTGAAGCTTTCTTT.

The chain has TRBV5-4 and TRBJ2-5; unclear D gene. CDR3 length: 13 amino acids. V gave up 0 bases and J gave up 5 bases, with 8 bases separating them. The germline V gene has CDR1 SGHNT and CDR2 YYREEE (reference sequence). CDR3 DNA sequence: TGTGCCAGCAGCTTGGTCGAATCGGAGACCCAGTACTTC. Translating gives CASSLVESETQYF.

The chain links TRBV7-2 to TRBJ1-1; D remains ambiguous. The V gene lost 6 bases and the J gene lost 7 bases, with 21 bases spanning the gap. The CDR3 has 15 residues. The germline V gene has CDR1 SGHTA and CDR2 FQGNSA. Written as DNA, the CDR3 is TGTGCCAGCAGTGAATGGGAGTCAGCAACTAATGAAGCTTTCTTT. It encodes CASSEWESATNEAFF.

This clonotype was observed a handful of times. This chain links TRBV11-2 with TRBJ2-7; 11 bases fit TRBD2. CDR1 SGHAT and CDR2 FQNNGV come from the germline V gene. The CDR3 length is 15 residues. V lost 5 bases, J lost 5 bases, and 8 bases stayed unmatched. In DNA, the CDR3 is TGTGCCAGCAGCCCCTACCCACTAGCGGGAGACGAGCAGTACTTC. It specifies CASSPYPLAGDEQYF.

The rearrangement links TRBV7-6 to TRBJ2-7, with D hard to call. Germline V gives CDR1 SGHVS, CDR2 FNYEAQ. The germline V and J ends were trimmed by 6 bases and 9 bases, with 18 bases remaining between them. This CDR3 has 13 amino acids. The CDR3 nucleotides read TGTGCCAGCAGTGAGTGGTCAGAAGGCGGGCAGTACTTC. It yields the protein CASSEWSEGGQYF.

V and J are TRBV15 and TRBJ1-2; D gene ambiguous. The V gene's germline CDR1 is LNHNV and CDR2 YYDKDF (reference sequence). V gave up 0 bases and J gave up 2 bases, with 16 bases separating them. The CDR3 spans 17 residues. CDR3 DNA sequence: TGTGCCACCAGCAGAGATGTGCAGGCCGCTCCAAACTATGGCTACACCTTC. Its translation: CATSRDVQAAPNYGYTF.

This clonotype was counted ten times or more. The CDR3 DNA sequence: TGTGCCAGCAGTGAAACCGGGGGGACCCAGTACTTC. Translating gives CASSETGGTQYF. The chain is built from TRBV25-1 and TRBJ2-5, with D perhaps matching TRBD2 (6 bases). The germline V gene has CDR1 MGHDK and CDR2 SYGVNS. V was shortened by 2 bases and J by 7 bases, with 8 bases between the two germline ends. The CDR3 is made up of 12 amino acids. The full variable domain, in which reference TRBV25-1 and TRBJ2-5 provide the parts outside the CDR3, is EADIYQTPRYLVIGTGKKITLECSQTMGHDKMYWYQQDPGMELHLIHYSYGVNSTEKGDLSSESTVSRIRTEHFPLTLESARPSHTSQYLCASSETGGTQYFGPGTRLLVL.